These 28 T cell receptor beta chains were all obtained from the same sample, sequenced in a study of blood T cell repertoires in COVID-19. Sequencing used immunoSEQ multiplex PCR; TCRdb keeps in-frame clones, though not all of them. The data contain under 200,000 clones, 80% to 85% of them singletons. The sample was peripheral blood. The source is a human donor with acute or convalescent COVID-19. The donor label of this sample is uncertain.

The V call is TRBV30, the J call TRBJ1-1; 7 bases are a match to TRBD1. The CDR3 runs 14 residues. Germline CDR1 is GTSNPN and CDR2 is SVGIG (reference sequence). The junction had 4 bases not matched to a gene; V was cut back by 2 bases and J by 1 base. DNA for the CDR3: TGTGCCTGGAGTAAGACAGGGTCGAACACTGAAGCTTTCTTT. It translates to CAWSKTGSNTEAFF.

This sequence joins TRBV11-3 and TRBJ2-5, with 10 bases aligning to TRBD2. The junction had 12 bases not matched to a gene; V was cut back by 1 base and J by 4 bases. Germline lookup yields CDR1 SGHNT and CDR2 YENEEA. CDR3 size: 18 residues. The CDR3 loop is CASSLGLVSGGTGETQYF. DNA for the CDR3: TGTGCCAGCAGCTTAGGGTTGGTTAGCGGGGGGACTGGAGAGACCCAGTACTTC.

The chain has TRBV30 and TRBJ1-3; D gene uncertain. The CDR3 runs to 15 residues. V dropped 0 bases and J dropped 0 bases, with 9 bases sitting between them. The germline gives CDR1 GTSNPN, CDR2 SVGIG (reference sequence). The CDR3 DNA reads TGTGCCTGGAGTGTCGGAGACCCCTCTGGAAACACCATATATTTT. Protein: CAWSVGDPSGNTIYF. The variable domain in full, with the rest retrieved from reference TRBV30 and TRBJ1-3, is SQTIHQWPATLVQPVGSPLSLECTVEGTSNPNLYWYRQAAGRGLQLLFYSVGIGQISSEVPQNLSASRPQDRQFILSSKKLLLSDSGFYLCAWSVGDPSGNTIYFGEGSWLTVV.

The chain has TRBV7-3 and TRBJ2-3, with 11 bases aligning to TRBD2. Germline loops: CDR1 SGHTA, CDR2 FQGTGA. The CDR3 length is 16 residues. Trimming took 4 bases from V and 2 from J; bases not matched to a gene: 5. The chain's CDR3 is CASSSTSGANTDTQYF. The CDR3 nucleotides read TGTGCCAGCAGCTCGACTAGCGGGGCGAACACAGATACGCAGTATTTT.

In this sample, this clone turned up many times. The V and J genes are TRBV7-3 and TRBJ2-7; TRBD2 aligns across 7 bases. The CDR3 has 12 residues. The germline CDR1 and CDR2 sequences are SGHTA and FQGTGA. Unmatched junction bases numbered 5, after V lost 5 bases and J lost 7 bases. The chain's CDR3 is CASSHPGGEQYF. The DNA of the CDR3 is TGTGCCAGCAGCCACCCGGGGGGAGAGCAGTACTTC.

This rearrangement joins TRBV30 to TRBJ2-1, with D perhaps matching TRBD2 (6 bases). The germline V gene encodes CDR1 GTSNPN and CDR2 SVGIG (reference sequence). V gave up 3 bases and J gave up 11 bases, with 20 bases separating them. The CDR3 totals 14 residues. The CDR3 is CAWRPRGRRHQQFF. The DNA for the CDR3 is TGTGCCTGGAGACCCCGGGGGAGGCGCCACCAGCAGTTCTTC.

The chain carries TRBV5-4 and TRBJ2-7; D not resolved. Germline CDR1 and CDR2: SGHNT and YYREEE (reference sequence). The CDR3 totals 15 residues. Trimming took 0 bases from V and 0 from J, leaving 10 bases between them. This CDR3 reads CASSLASFGSYEQYF. The CDR3 bases are TGTGCCAGCAGCTTGGCCTCCTTCGGCTCCTACGAGCAGTACTTC.

This sequence joins TRBV29-1 and TRBJ1-2, with TRBD1 matching 9 bases. The CDR3 spans 13 residues. With 7 bases clipped from V and 4 bases from J, the junction kept 7 bases outside the gene matches. CDR1 is SQVTM and CDR2 is ANQGSEA in the germline V gene. CDR3 in DNA: TGCAGCGCCCGCGGACAGGGGTTCTATGGCTACACCTTC. Its protein product is CSARGQGFYGYTF.

The gene calls are TRBV3-1 (or the pseudogene TRBV3-2) and TRBJ2-5; D is unclear. The ends were cut back, 0 bases at V and 3 bases at J, with 14 bases in the middle. Germline V gene lookup returns CDR1 LGHDT and CDR2 YNNKEL (reference sequence). The CDR3 is 16 residues long. In nucleotides, the CDR3 is TGTGCCAGCAGCCAAGATCCCCGGGTACATAAAGAGACCCAGTACTTC. Its translation is CASSQDPRVHKETQYF.

This clone was counted between two and nine times. The V and J genes are TRBV6-5 and TRBJ2-5; 8 nucleotides align to TRBD1. Germline V lookup: CDR1 MNHEY, CDR2 SVGAGI. The trim removed 6 bases at V and 4 bases at J, leaving 7 bases unmatched. The CDR3 covers 14 residues. CDR3 region: CASSRDRWAETQYF. In DNA, the CDR3 is TGTGCCAGCAGCCGGGACAGGTGGGCAGAGACCCAGTACTTC.

This clone was counted between two and nine times. V gene TRBV5-8 combines with J gene TRBJ2-5; 9 positions match TRBD2. Germline V lookup: CDR1 SGHTS, CDR2 YDEGEE. J gave up 1 base and V 0 bases, and 4 bases lay outside the gene matches. This CDR3 comprises 16 residues. The CDR3 coding sequence is TGTGCCAGCAGCTTGGGTAGCGGGGGAGGCCAAGAGACCCAGTACTTC. Translated: CASSLGSGGGQETQYF.

The J gene is TRBJ1-4, the V gene TRBV6-5; D is uncertain. The germline CDR1 and CDR2 sequences are MNHEY and SVGAGI. This CDR3 comprises 13 residues. The germline V and J ends were trimmed by 3 bases and 10 bases, with 12 bases remaining between them. The CDR3 sequence is CASSYSEMRKLFF. The CDR3 coding sequence is TGTGCCAGCAGTTATTCCGAGATGAGAAAACTGTTTTTT.

The chain employs TRBV29-1 and TRBJ2-1; 10 positions agree with TRBD2. Trimming took 5 bases from V and 8 from J; bases not matched to a gene: 12. The CDR3 extends over 15 amino acids. CDR1 and CDR2 (germline): SQVTM, ANQGSEA. CDR3 nucleotide sequence: TGCAGCGTTCGAGGGGCTAGCGGGGGAATAGATGAGCAGTTCTTC. Its protein product is CSVRGASGGIDEQFF.

V usage is TRBV29-1 and J usage is TRBJ2-2; possible D gene TRBD1, 5 bases. Trimming took 4 bases from V and 4 from J, leaving 19 bases between them. The CDR3 runs 16 residues. Germline CDR1 is SQVTM and CDR2 is ANQGSEA. The CDR3 bases are TGCAGCGTTGTGCTGACAGCCACAAGGAGCACCGGGGAGCTGTTTTTT. This gives the protein CSVVLTATRSTGELFF.

The chain couples TRBV11-1 to TRBJ2-1; 8 bases map to TRBD2. V was pared by 0 bases and J by 9 bases, with 4 bases of the junction left unmatched. The CDR3 runs 14 residues. Germline V gene data show CDR1 as SGHAT and CDR2 as FQDESV (reference sequence). The CDR3 nucleotides are TGTGCCAGCAGCTTAGCGATGGGACTAGGTGAGCAGTTCTTC. Protein product: CASSLAMGLGEQFF.

The V call is TRBV5-4, the J call TRBJ1-2; D possibly corresponds to TRBD1 (5 bases). Trimming stripped 6 bases from V and 2 bases from J, with 14 bases between. CDR1 is SGHNT, CDR2 YYREEE, per germline (reference sequence). The CDR3 length is 14 residues. Written as DNA, the CDR3 is TGTGCCAGCAAGCCTAAGGGGCAGAACTATGGCTACACCTTC. Translated: CASKPKGQNYGYTF.

The chain employs TRBV7-6 and TRBJ2-2; D perhaps matches TRBD2 (5 bases). Germline CDR1 and CDR2: SGHVS and FNYEAQ. Trimming shortened V by 8 bases and J by 1 base, and 11 bases separated the two germline ends. The CDR3 is 14 residues long. In nucleotides, the CDR3 is TGTGCCAGCCGATTACTAGGGAACACCGGGGAGCTGTTTTTT. It translates to CASRLLGNTGELFF. The entire variable domain, with the rest obtained from reference TRBV7-6 and TRBJ2-2, is as follows: GAGVSQSPRYKVTKRGQDVALRCDPISGHVSLYWYRQALGQGPEFLTYFNYEAQQDKSGLPNDRFSAERPEGSISTLTIQRTEQRDSAMYRCASRLLGNTGELFFGEGSRLTVL.

V usage is TRBV5-6 and J usage is TRBJ1-1; D unresolved. V lost 4 bases to trimming and J lost 0 bases, with 10 bases between them. CDR1 and CDR2 from the germline V gene are SGHDT and YYEEEE. The CDR3 spans 14 residues. The CDR3 region is CASSTLTVNTEAFF. The DNA of the CDR3 is TGTGCCAGCAGCACACTTACAGTGAACACTGAAGCTTTCTTT.

This clone was detected only once. The J gene is TRBJ2-3, the V gene TRBV4-1; tentative D call: TRBD1 (7 bases). V was pared by 4 bases and J by 11 bases, with 16 bases between. CDR1 is MGHRA and CDR2 is YSYEKL in the germline V gene. This CDR3 comprises 13 residues. The CDR3 nucleotides are TGCGCCAGCAGCCTTCAGGACAGGAGGGAGCAGTATTTT. Translated: CASSLQDRREQYF.

The chain couples TRBV27 to TRBJ1-4; tentative D call: TRBD1 (6 bases). Trimming removed 6 bases at V and 5 bases at J, with 16 bases between. The germline CDR1 and CDR2 sequences are MNHEY and SMNVEV (reference sequence). The CDR3 runs to 15 residues. The CDR3 DNA sequence: TGTGCCAGCAGGAGGGCACAGGGACAAAATGAAAAACTGTTTTTT. Translating it yields CASRRAQGQNEKLFF.

The V call is TRBV3-1 (or the pseudogene TRBV3-2), the J call TRBJ2-1; D remains unclear. This CDR3 region has 12 residues. The germline V gene encodes CDR1 LGHDT and CDR2 YNNKEL (reference sequence). V was cut by 4 bases and J by 4 bases, with 5 bases left in between. CDR3 in DNA: TGTGCCAGCAGCCTCTCTTACAATGAGCAGTTCTTC. Protein sequence: CASSLSYNEQFF.

This chain links TRBV28 with TRBJ1-2, with D perhaps TRBD1 (5 bases). This CDR3 comprises 15 residues. Germline V CDR1 and CDR2: MDHEN, SYDVKM. The V and J ends lost 6 bases and 4 bases respectively, with 18 bases between them. The CDR3 nucleotides read TGTGCCAGCAGCTCCCCCGGGGGAGGCTCCTATGGCTACACCTTC. Its translation is CASSSPGGGSYGYTF.

The rearrangement uses TRBV30 and TRBJ2-3; 8 bases align to TRBD2. Germline CDR1 GTSNPN, CDR2 SVGIG (reference sequence). The CDR3 is 14 amino acids. J gave up 7 bases and V 5 bases, and 11 bases lay outside the gene matches. The CDR3 DNA follows: TGTGCCTGGCAGCGGGGGCCCCATTTGAATACGCAGTATTTT. This codes for CAWQRGPHLNTQYF.

This chain joins TRBV4-1 and TRBJ1-4, with D unresolved. V dropped 1 base and J dropped 4 bases, with 10 bases sitting between them. The V gene's germline CDR1 is MGHRA and CDR2 YSYEKL. CDR3 size: 15 residues. The CDR3 protein is CASSQAGRVNEKLFF. In nucleotides, the CDR3 is TGCGCCAGCAGCCAAGCGGGGAGGGTTAATGAAAAACTGTTTTTT.

The rearrangement joins TRBV18 to TRBJ2-7; D may be TRBD1 (6 bases). The CDR3 is made up of 12 amino acids. V lost 6 bases to trimming and J lost 3 bases, with 9 bases between them. Per germline, CDR1 KGHSH and CDR2 LQKENI. CDR3 DNA: TGTGCCAGCTCCTCGGACAGCTACGAGCAGTACTTC. Amino acid sequence: CASSSDSYEQYF.

The chain uses TRBV7-3 and TRBJ2-5; a possible D gene is TRBD2 (5 bases). The length of the CDR3 is 15 residues. The germline V gene has CDR1 SGHTA and CDR2 FQGTGA. Trimming took 2 bases from V and 3 from J, leaving 13 bases between them. CDR3 loop: CASSLAPGLEETQYF. CDR3 nucleotide sequence: TGTGCCAGCAGCTTAGCACCTGGACTGGAAGAGACCCAGTACTTC.

The chain links TRBV7-8 to TRBJ2-3, with 14 nucleotides matching TRBD2. CDR3 length: 16 residues. V lost 8 bases to trimming and J lost 4 bases; unmatched junction nucleotides: 8. CDR1 and CDR2 (germline): SGHVS, FQNEAQ. The CDR3 DNA reads TGTGCCAGCTCCCCCCAGGGACTAGCGGGAGCAGATACGCAGTATTTT. Translated, it gives CASSPQGLAGADTQYF.

The chain joins TRBV28 to TRBJ2-7, with 10 bases aligning to TRBD2. V was pared by 7 bases and J by 4 bases, with 10 bases of the junction left unmatched. CDR3 length equals 15 residues. The germline V gene has CDR1 MDHEN and CDR2 SYDVKM. The DNA of the CDR3 is TGTGCCAGCACTCGAGGGGGACTAGCGATATACGAGCAGTACTTC. Protein: CASTRGGLAIYEQYF.